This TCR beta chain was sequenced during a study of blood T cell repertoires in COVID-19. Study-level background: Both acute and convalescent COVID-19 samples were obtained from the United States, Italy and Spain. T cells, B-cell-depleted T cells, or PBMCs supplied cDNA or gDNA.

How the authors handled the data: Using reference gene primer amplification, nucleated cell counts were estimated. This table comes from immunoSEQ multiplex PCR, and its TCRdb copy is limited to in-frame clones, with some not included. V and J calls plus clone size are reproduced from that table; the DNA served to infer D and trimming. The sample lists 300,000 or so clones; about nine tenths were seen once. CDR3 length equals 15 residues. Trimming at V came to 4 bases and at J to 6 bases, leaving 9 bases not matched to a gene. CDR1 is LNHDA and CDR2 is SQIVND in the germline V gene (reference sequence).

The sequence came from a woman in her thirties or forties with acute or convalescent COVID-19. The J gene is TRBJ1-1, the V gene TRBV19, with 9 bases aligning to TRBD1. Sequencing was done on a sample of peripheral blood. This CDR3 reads CASSKNRGRGAEAFF. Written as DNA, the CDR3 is TGTGCCAGTAGTAAAAACAGGGGGCGAGGGGCTGAAGCTTTCTTT.